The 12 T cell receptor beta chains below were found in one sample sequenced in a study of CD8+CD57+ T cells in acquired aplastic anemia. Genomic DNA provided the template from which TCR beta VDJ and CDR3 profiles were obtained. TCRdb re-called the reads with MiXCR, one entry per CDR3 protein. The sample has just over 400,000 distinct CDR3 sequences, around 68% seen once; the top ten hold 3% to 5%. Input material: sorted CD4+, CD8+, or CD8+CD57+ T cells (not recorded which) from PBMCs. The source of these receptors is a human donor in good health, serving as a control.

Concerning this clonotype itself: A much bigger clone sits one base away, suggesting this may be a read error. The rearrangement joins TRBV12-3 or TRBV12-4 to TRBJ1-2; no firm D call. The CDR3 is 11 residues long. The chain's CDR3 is CASSFNYSYTF. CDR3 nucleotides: TGTGCCAGCAGTTTTAACTATAGCTACACCTTC.

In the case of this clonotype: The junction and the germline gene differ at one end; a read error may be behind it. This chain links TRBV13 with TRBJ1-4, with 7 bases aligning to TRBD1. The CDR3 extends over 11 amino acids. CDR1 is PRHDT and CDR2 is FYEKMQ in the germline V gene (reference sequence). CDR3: CASSLGGQRGF. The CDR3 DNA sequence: TGTGCCAGCAGCTTAGGGGGACAGAGGGGTTTC.

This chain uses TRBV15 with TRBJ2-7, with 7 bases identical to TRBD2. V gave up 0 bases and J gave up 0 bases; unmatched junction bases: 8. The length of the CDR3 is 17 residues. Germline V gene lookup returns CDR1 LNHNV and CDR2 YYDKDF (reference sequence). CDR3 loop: CATSREGSSGASYEQYF. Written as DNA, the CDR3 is TGTGCCACCAGCAGAGAAGGTTCTAGCGGCGCCTCCTACGAGCAGTACTTC.

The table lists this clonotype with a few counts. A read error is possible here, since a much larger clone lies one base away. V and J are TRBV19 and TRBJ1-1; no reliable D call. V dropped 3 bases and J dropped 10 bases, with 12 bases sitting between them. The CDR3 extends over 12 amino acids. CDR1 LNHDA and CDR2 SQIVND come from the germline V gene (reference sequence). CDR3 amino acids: CASSIESGRAFF. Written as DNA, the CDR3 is TGTGCCAGTAGTATCGAGAGCGGAAGAGCTTTCTTT. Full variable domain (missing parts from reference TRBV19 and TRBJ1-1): DGGITQSPKYLFRKEGQNVTLSCEQNLNHDAMYWYRQDPGQGLRLIYYSQIVNDFQKGDIAEGYSVSREKKESFPLTVTSAQKNPTAFYLCASSIESGRAFFGQGTRLTVV.

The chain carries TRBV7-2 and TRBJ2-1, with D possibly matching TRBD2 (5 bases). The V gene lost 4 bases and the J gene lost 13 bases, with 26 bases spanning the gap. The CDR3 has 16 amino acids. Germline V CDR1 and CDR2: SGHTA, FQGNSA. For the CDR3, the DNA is TGTGCCAGCAGCTCCTCGGGGAGCTACGAGCAGTACTTCCAGTTCTTC. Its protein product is CASSSSGSYEQYFQFF.

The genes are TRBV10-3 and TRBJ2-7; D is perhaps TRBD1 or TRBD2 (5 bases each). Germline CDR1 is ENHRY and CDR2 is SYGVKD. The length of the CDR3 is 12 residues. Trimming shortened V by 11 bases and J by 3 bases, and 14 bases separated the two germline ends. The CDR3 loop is CAARDDDYEQYF. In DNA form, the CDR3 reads TGTGCCGCCCGGGACGACGACTACGAGCAGTACTTC.

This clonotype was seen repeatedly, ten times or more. In nucleotides, the CDR3 is TGCAGTGCTGAGCAGGGGGGATGGTCTGGAAACACCATATATTTT. It is translated as CSAEQGGWSGNTIYF. The V call is TRBV20-1, the J call TRBJ1-3, with 7 positions matching TRBD1. CDR3 length: 15 amino acids. With 5 bases clipped from V and 1 base from J, the junction kept 8 bases outside the gene matches. Per germline, CDR1 DFQATT and CDR2 SNEGSKA (reference sequence).

The CDR3 sequence is CASSLGGASDQYFQYF. The CDR3 DNA sequence: TGTGCCAGCAGCTTAGGGGGAGCCAGCGACCAGTACTTCCAGTACTTC. V usage is TRBV7-2 and J usage is TRBJ2-7; D might be TRBD2 (5 bases). Trimming removed 1 base at V and 10 bases at J, with 23 bases between. The CDR3 sequence is 16 residues long. Germline loops: CDR1 SGHTA, CDR2 FQGNSA. The full variable domain, with the rest looked up from reference TRBV7-2 and TRBJ2-7, is GAGVSQSPSNKVTEKGKDVELRCDPISGHTALYWYRQSLGQGLEFLIYFQGNSAPDKSGLPSDRFSAERTGGSVSTLTIQRTQQEDSAVYLCASSLGGASDQYFQYFGPGTRLTVT.

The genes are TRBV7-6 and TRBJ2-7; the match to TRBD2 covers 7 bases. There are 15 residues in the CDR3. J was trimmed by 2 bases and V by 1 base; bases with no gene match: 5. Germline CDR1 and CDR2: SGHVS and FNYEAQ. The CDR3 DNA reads TGTGCCAGCAGCTTAGGTGCGGGGGATACCTACGAGCAGTACTTC. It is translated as CASSLGAGDTYEQYF.

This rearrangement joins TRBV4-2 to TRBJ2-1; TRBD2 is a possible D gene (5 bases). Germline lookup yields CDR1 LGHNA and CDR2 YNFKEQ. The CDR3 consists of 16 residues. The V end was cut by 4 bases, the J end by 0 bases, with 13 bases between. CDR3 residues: CASSPGLLSSYNEQFF. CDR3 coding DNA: TGTGCCAGCAGCCCCGGACTCCTGAGCTCCTACAATGAGCAGTTCTTC.

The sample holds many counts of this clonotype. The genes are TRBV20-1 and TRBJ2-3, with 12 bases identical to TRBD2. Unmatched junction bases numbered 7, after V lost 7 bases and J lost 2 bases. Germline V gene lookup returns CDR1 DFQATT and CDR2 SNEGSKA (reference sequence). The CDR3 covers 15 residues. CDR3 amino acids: CSVASGGDPTDTQYF. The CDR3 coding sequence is TGCAGTGTTGCTAGCGGGGGGGATCCCACAGATACGCAGTATTTT.

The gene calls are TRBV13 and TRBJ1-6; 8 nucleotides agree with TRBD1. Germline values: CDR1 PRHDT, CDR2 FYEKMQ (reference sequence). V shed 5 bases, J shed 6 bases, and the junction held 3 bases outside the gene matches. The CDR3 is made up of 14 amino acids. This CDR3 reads CASSMDRVNSPLHF. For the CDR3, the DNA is TGTGCCAGCAGCATGGACAGGGTTAATTCACCCCTCCACTTT.